The rows below give T cell receptor beta chains drawn from one sample of a study of cytomegalovirus exposure and HLA in healthy donors. Generated by immunoSEQ multiplex PCR, the TCRdb table keeps only in-frame clones and is missing some. The top ten clones hold around 1.9% of a sample with about 200,000 clones, about 70% of them seen once. Sequenced sample: PBMCs. The receptors come from a woman under 40 in good health and CMV-seronegative. The CDR3 runs from the conserved cysteine through the conserved F or W. The D gene is left open where the match is weak. Not every row has a clone size; where given, it reads once, few, many or a size class.

size	V	D	J	CDR3	DNA
.	TRBV2	.	TRBJ2-1	CASSGTTTYNEQFF	TGTGCCAGCAGTGGGACTACTACCTACAATGAGCAGTTCTTC
.	TRBV21-1	.	TRBJ1-3	CASSKWAGETGGGCGNTIYF	TGTGCCAGCAGCAAATGGGCCGGCGAAACGGGAGGGGGTTGTGGAAACACCATATATTTT
.	TRBV19	.	TRBJ2-4	CASRDSVAKNIQYF	TGTGCCAGTAGGGACAGCGTAGCCAAAAACATTCAGTACTTC
.	TRBV4-3	.	TRBJ1-5	CASSQDAGNNQPQHF	TGCGCCAGCAGCCAAGATGCCGGGAACAATCAGCCCCAGCATTTT
.	TRBV27	.	TRBJ1-1	CASRGLFTEAFF	TGTGCCAGCAGGGGGCTCTTCACTGAAGCTTTCTTT
few	TRBV6-4	TRBD1	TRBJ2-2	CASSDTGGVFGTGELFF	TGTGCCAGCAGTGATACAGGGGGCGTCTTTGGGACCGGGGAGCTGTTTTTT
.	TRBV5-6	.	TRBJ1-1	CASSPGQYRAEAFF	TGTGCCAGCAGCCCCGGACAGTATCGGGCTGAAGCTTTCTTT
once	TRBV9	.	TRBJ1-1	CASSPVVGGVTEAFF	TGTGCCAGCAGCCCAGTTGTGGGCGGGGTCACTGAAGCTTTCTTT
.	TRBV10-3	TRBD1	TRBJ1-1	CAISPDRATEAFF	TGTGCCATCAGTCCGGACAGGGCCACTGAAGCTTTCTTT
.	TRBV6-4	TRBD2	TRBJ2-3	CASSTLAGSNTDTQYF	TGTGCCAGCAGTACCTTAGCGGGTAGTAACACAGATACGCAGTATTTT
.	TRBV6-1	TRBD1	TRBJ2-7	CASRTGFSSYEQYF	TGTGCCAGCAGGACAGGGTTTAGCTCCTACGAGCAGTACTTC
.	TRBV4-3	TRBD1	TRBJ1-1	CASSRQTGIVNTEAFF	TGCGCCAGCAGCCGACAGACAGGGATCGTGAACACTGAAGCTTTCTTT
.	TRBV5-1	.	TRBJ1-1	CASSLGSGDTEAFF	TGCGCCAGCAGCTTGGGGTCAGGGGACACTGAAGCTTTCTTT
.	TRBV19	TRBD1	TRBJ2-2	CASSDRGAFTGELFF	TGTGCCAGTAGCGACAGGGGTGCCTTCACCGGGGAGCTGTTTTTT
.	TRBV21-1	.	TRBJ2-7	CASSKKRDGSYEQYF	TGTGCCAGCAGCAAAAAGCGGGACGGCTCCTACGAGCAGTACTTC
.	TRBV27	.	TRBJ1-2	CASSSNRNTANYGYTF	TGTGCCAGCAGTTCGAACAGGAATACCGCTAACTATGGCTACACCTTC
once	TRBV10-3	TRBD1	TRBJ1-1	CAAAPNRGPGTEAFF	TGTGCCGCCGCACCGAACAGGGGGCCAGGGACTGAAGCTTTCTTT
.	TRBV4-1	TRBD1	TRBJ2-1	CASSPSWTDRDNEQFF	TGCGCCAGCAGCCCAAGTTGGACGGACAGGGACAATGAGCAGTTCTTC